The 23 T cell receptor beta chains given below trace back to one sample, sequenced in a study of human CD8 memory T cell subsets. The authors made TCR beta libraries using UMI-labeled 5' RACE. TCRdb reworked the 5' RACE reads into one entry per CDR3 protein, no DNA. This listing includes thousands of distinct CDR3 sequences. Exhausted-like traits marked the TPEX cells, which were CCR7+ PD-1+ TIGIT+ early memory CD8+ T cells. The sequenced material came from CD8+ T cells from PBMCs. The receptors come from a human donor in good health.

V gene TRBV14 combines with J gene TRBJ2-7; TCRdb designates TRBD2, a call that cannot be tested without DNA. The CDR3 has 13 residues. Germline CDR1 SGHDN, CDR2 FVKESK. CDR3 in amino acids: CASSQLGLPEQYF.

By frequency, this clonotype registers medium-sized (0.01 to 0.1%). This rearrangement joins TRBV6-2 or TRBV6-3 to TRBJ2-3. Germline V gene data show CDR1 as MNHEY and CDR2 as SVGEGT. The CDR3 has 15 residues. The CDR3 sequence: CASTDSPFLTDTQYF.

The chain recombines TRBV28 with TRBJ2-2; the TRBD2 assignment by TCRdb is unverifiable without DNA. This CDR3 has 13 residues. In germline, CDR1 is MDHEN, CDR2 SYDVKM. CDR3 amino acids: CASSFLGAGELFF.

The CDR3 spells CASSSDSFYGYTF. The chain uses TRBV12-3 or TRBV12-4 and TRBJ1-2; TCRdb selects TRBD1, and the lack of DNA leaves this call unchecked. The CDR3 is made up of 13 amino acids.

This chain uses TRBV5-5 with TRBJ2-1; TCRdb indicates TRBD1, and absent DNA this call remains unverified. Germline CDR1 and CDR2: SGHKS and YYEKEE (reference sequence). CDR3 size: 13 residues. The CDR3 here is CASSFGGRDEQFF.

This chain links TRBV2 with TRBJ2-7; no DNA is available, so the TRBD1 call from TCRdb remains unchecked. This CDR3 is built from 16 residues. Germline-derived CDR1 and CDR2 are SNHLY and FYNNEI. This CDR3 is CASMQGVGGRSYEQYF.

This clonotype registers medium-sized by frequency. The gene calls are TRBV7-9 and TRBJ2-6; the D gene TCRdb calls, TRBD1, cannot be checked with no DNA. Germline lookup yields CDR1 SEHNR and CDR2 FQNEAQ (reference sequence). The CDR3 totals 15 residues. CDR3 protein: CASPAPPGGGNVLTF. The whole variable domain, filled in from reference TRBV7-9 and TRBJ2-6, reads DTGVSQNPRHKITKRGQNVTFRCDPISEHNRLYWYRQTLGQGPEFLTYFQNEAQLEKSRLLSDRFSAERPKGSFSTLEIQRTEQGDSAMYLCASPAPPGGGNVLTFGAGSRLTVL.

The rearrangement joins TRBV7-3 to TRBJ2-7; TCRdb's D gene call, TRBD1, goes unchecked for lack of DNA. The germline gives CDR1 SGHTA, CDR2 FQGTGA. The CDR3 is 14 residues long. This CDR3 reads CASGRDGGFAEQYF.

The genes are TRBV30 and TRBJ2-1. The germline CDR1 and CDR2 sequences are GTSNPN and SVGIG (reference sequence). This CDR3 comprises 15 residues. CDR3 residues: CAWSVVGSSYNEQFF.

The chain has TRBV11-2 and TRBJ2-1; the TCRdb call, TRBD1, lacks DNA for checking. This CDR3 is built from 12 residues. Germline V lookup: CDR1 SGHAT, CDR2 FQNNGV. CDR3 sequence reads: CASSTGGNEQFF. Looking up the rest from reference TRBV11-2 and TRBJ2-1 gives the full variable domain: EAGVAQSPRYKIIEKRQSVAFWCNPISGHATLYWYQQILGQGPKLLIQFQNNGVVDDSQLPKDRFSAERLKGVDSTLKIQPAKLEDSAVYLCASSTGGNEQFFGPGTRLTVL.

This clonotype is identified as medium-sized from frequency. The chain employs TRBV6-2 or TRBV6-3 and TRBJ1-5; TCRdb indicates TRBD1, and absent DNA this call remains unverified. The V gene's germline CDR1 is MNHEY and CDR2 SVGEGT. The CDR3 has 13 residues. Here the CDR3 reads CASSYGSGQPQHF.

Its frequency marks this clonotype as medium-sized. V gene TRBV20-1 combines with J gene TRBJ1-1; the TRBD1 assignment by TCRdb is unverifiable without DNA. The CDR3 loop spans 13 amino acids. Germline assignment: CDR1 DFQATT and CDR2 SNEGSKA (reference sequence). CDR3 region: CSARRIGDGEAFF.

The V and J genes are TRBV11-2 and TRBJ2-2; TCRdb names TRBD1, which stays unverified in the absence of DNA. From germline, CDR1 is SGHAT and CDR2 FQNNGV. CDR3 length: 15 residues. CDR3 loop: CASSLETENTGELFF.

The chain joins TRBV4-2 to TRBJ1-4; lacking DNA, the TRBD1 call made by TCRdb goes unchecked. The CDR3 is 16 residues long. Germline CDR1 reads LGHNA; CDR2 reads YNFKEQ. CDR3 amino acids: CASSQDQGQGKEKLFF.

The J gene is TRBJ2-2, the V gene TRBV4-3; TCRdb selects TRBD1, and the lack of DNA leaves this call unchecked. The CDR3 length is 18 residues. Germline V CDR1 and CDR2: LGHNA, YSLEER. The CDR3 spells CASSQDLWGRPNTGELFF.

In terms of frequency, this clonotype is medium-sized. CDR3 region: CSVCVMDSLNEQFF. The chain carries TRBV29-1 and TRBJ2-1; absent DNA, TCRdb's TRBD1 call cannot be checked. In germline, CDR1 is SQVTM, CDR2 ANQGSEA. The CDR3 totals 14 residues.

The chain couples TRBV19 to TRBJ1-6. Germline CDR1 and CDR2: LNHDA and SQIVND (reference sequence). The CDR3 is 16 residues long. This CDR3 is CASSIKYRLYNSPLHF.

This sequence joins TRBV4-3 and TRBJ2-7; TCRdb names TRBD2, which stays unverified in the absence of DNA. The germline V gene has CDR1 LGHNA and CDR2 YSLEER. This CDR3 comprises 16 residues. CDR3 protein: CASSQEAGTIYHEQYF.

In terms of frequency, this clonotype is medium-sized. The rearrangement links TRBV29-1 to TRBJ2-1; TCRdb names TRBD2, which stays unverified in the absence of DNA. The CDR3 is 15 amino acids. Germline lookup yields CDR1 SQVTM and CDR2 ANQGSEA. The CDR3 reads CSVAHLAEKGNEQFF.

The chain combines TRBV5-4 with TRBJ2-3. Germline CDR1 SGHNT, CDR2 YYREEE (reference sequence). The CDR3 is 14 residues long. This chain's CDR3 is CASSLGPSTDTQYF. The variable domain in full, with the rest retrieved from reference TRBV5-4 and TRBJ2-3, is ETGVTQSPTHLIKTRGQQVTLRCSSQSGHNTVSWYQQALGQGPQFIFQYYREEENGRGNFPPRFSGLQFPNYSSELNVNALELDDSALYLCASSLGPSTDTQYFGPGTRLTVL.

The CDR3 loop is CASSSGLAGASNEQFF. V and J are TRBV5-1 and TRBJ2-1; TCRdb selects TRBD2, and the lack of DNA leaves this call unchecked. The CDR3 length is 16 residues. In germline, CDR1 is SGHRS, CDR2 YFSETQ. Drawing the rest from reference TRBV5-1 and TRBJ2-1, the complete variable domain is KAGVTQTPRYLIKTRGQQVTLSCSPISGHRSVSWYQQTPGQGLQFLFEYFSETQRNKGNFPGRFSGRQFSNSRSEMNVSTLELGDSALYLCASSSGLAGASNEQFFGPGTRLTVL.

The chain has TRBV4-2 and TRBJ2-7. Germline V gene data show CDR1 as LGHNA and CDR2 as YNFKEQ. The CDR3 covers 15 residues. CDR3 amino acids: CASSLSVDGTYEQYF.

The rearrangement uses TRBV11-2 and TRBJ2-5; the TCRdb call, TRBD1, lacks DNA for checking. Per the germline V gene, CDR1 is SGHAT and CDR2 is FQNNGV. The CDR3 sequence is 16 residues long. CDR3 in amino acids: CASSLGGRLVQETQYF.